Presented here are 10 T cell receptor beta chains from one specimen sequenced in a study of T cells after yellow fever vaccination. TCRdb used MiXCR to reprocess the 5' RACE reads, holding one entry per CDR3 protein. The sample yields 400,000 to 650,000 distinct CDR3 sequences, less than 25% seen once. Sequencing used PBMCs, obtained 21 days after the first yellow fever vaccination. These receptors were collected from a man younger than 35 who received the YFV17D yellow fever vaccine.

J is TRBJ2-4 and V is TRBV6-5; D possibly corresponds to TRBD1 (6 bases). Trimming stripped 11 bases from V and 5 bases from J, with 13 bases between. Germline CDR1 MNHEY, CDR2 SVGAGI. This CDR3 contains 12 residues. The CDR3 DNA sequence: TGTGCCTGCCTGGACAGTGAAAACATTCAGTACTTC. Translating it yields CACLDSENIQYF.

This clonotype was counted at least ten times. This sequence joins TRBV20-1 and TRBJ2-5; 9 bases fit TRBD2. Unmatched junction bases numbered 4, after V lost 0 bases and J lost 5 bases. The CDR3 totals 14 residues. From germline, CDR1 is DFQATT and CDR2 SNEGSKA (reference sequence). CDR3 bases: TGCAGTGCTAGAGATATGCGGGGGGGCGAGACCCAGTACTTC. As protein: CSARDMRGGETQYF.

The chain employs TRBV12-3 or TRBV12-4 and TRBJ2-3; maybe TRBD2 (6 bases). Trimming stripped 7 bases from V and 0 bases from J, with 14 bases between. The CDR3 sequence is 15 residues long. The CDR3, as DNA: TGTGCCAGCACCCGCCTAGCGCAAAGCACAGATACGCAGTATTTT. Protein product: CASTRLAQSTDTQYF.

This clonotype was counted only a few times. The chain has TRBV27 and TRBJ2-7; 8 nucleotides agree with TRBD1. Germline values: CDR1 MNHEY, CDR2 SMNVEV (reference sequence). The CDR3 totals 14 residues. V lost 6 bases and J lost 3; bases outside the gene matches: 7. The CDR3 DNA reads TGTGCCAGCAGAAACCCGGGACAGGTCTACGAGCAGTACTTC. This sequence encodes CASRNPGQVYEQYF.

This clonotype was observed a few times. The chain has TRBV4-2 and TRBJ1-4; 9 nucleotides agree with TRBD1. This CDR3 has 15 amino acids. From germline, CDR1 is LGHNA and CDR2 YNFKEQ. V dropped 2 bases and J dropped 8; count of bases not matched to a gene: 6. CDR3 loop: CASSQWDREEEKLFF. CDR3 sequence (DNA): TGTGCCAGCAGCCAATGGGACAGGGAAGAAGAAAAACTGTTTTTT.

CDR3 DNA sequence: TGTGCCAGCAGCTTTTTGGACGCCTCCTACGAGCAGTACGTC. Translation: CASSFLDASYEQYV. The chain is built from TRBV11-2 and TRBJ2-7; D remains unclear. Trimming removed 3 bases from V and 0 bases from J, with 9 bases in between. Germline lookup yields CDR1 SGHAT and CDR2 FQNNGV. The CDR3 consists of 14 residues.

This clonotype came up a few times. The rearrangement uses TRBV20-1 and TRBJ2-2; D is ambiguous. Per the germline V gene, CDR1 is DFQATT and CDR2 is SNEGSKA (reference sequence). The CDR3 spans 14 residues. V was clipped by 3 bases and J by 0 bases, with 8 bases between them. The DNA for the CDR3 is TGCAGTGCTAGCGAAGGACCGAACACCGGGGAGCTGTTTTTT. Residues: CSASEGPNTGELFF.

This clonotype has at least ten counts. CDR3: CASSLARDTYEQYV. The DNA of the CDR3 is TGTGCCAGCAGCTTGGCCCGGGACACCTACGAGCAGTACGTC. The chain is built from TRBV5-4 and TRBJ2-7, with a tentative D call TRBD1 (6 bases). The germline V gene has CDR1 SGHNT and CDR2 YYREEE (reference sequence). This CDR3 has 14 residues. Deletions cut 0 bases from V and 2 bases from J, with 9 bases between.

This clonotype was observed a single time. Here the CDR3 DNA reads TGTGCCAGCAAGGTGTTCACTGAAGCTTTCTTT. It codes for CASKVFTEAFF. The gene calls are TRBV6-6 and TRBJ1-1; D not resolved. CDR1 is MNHNY, CDR2 SVGAGI, per germline (reference sequence). V lost 7 bases, J lost 4 bases, and 7 bases lay in between. The CDR3 has 11 amino acids.

This clonotype was seen more than once but under ten times. J is TRBJ2-1 and V is TRBV2; D remains unclear. V lost 0 bases and J 7 bases, leaving 10 bases between the germline ends. The CDR3 runs to 14 residues. The germline CDR1 and CDR2 sequences are SNHLY and FYNNEI. The CDR3 nucleotides read TGTGCCAGCAGTGAAGCGCTCTATGAAAATGAGCAGTTCTTC. Protein: CASSEALYENEQFF.